Below, one T cell receptor (beta chain) is given with its context. The antigen is not known. These data are taken from a study of response to subunit inactivated influenza vaccine. Study-level findings and limits: Seasonal influenza vaccination, on each occasion, was suggested by the authors to recruit few new T cells.

TCRdb reanalysed the RT-PCR reads using MiXCR and keeps one entry per CDR3 protein. Counted here are roughly 570,000 distinct CDR3 sequences, about 14% occurring once; the ten biggest clones make up roughly 10%. Germline CDR1 and CDR2: MNHEY and SVGEGT. V gave up 5 bases and J gave up 0 bases; unmatched junction bases: 19. The CDR3 loop spans 21 amino acids. The source material was PBMCs from blood, sampled 11 to 12 days after vaccination. This receptor was obtained from a man over 45 who received an inactivated influenza vaccine. The chain joins TRBV6-2 or TRBV6-3 to TRBJ1-5; 10 nucleotides match TRBD1. The CDR3 region is CASSVTPLPGQGYYSNQPQHF. Written as DNA, the CDR3 is TGTGCCAGCAGTGTCACACCCCTACCGGGACAGGGGTACTATAGCAATCAGCCCCAGCATTTT.